This TCR beta chain derives from a study of blood T cell repertoires in COVID-19. About the study: The study drew acute and convalescent COVID-19 samples from the United States, Italy and Spain. In each case, the material was cDNA or gDNA derived from T cells, B-cell-depleted T cells, or PBMCs.

Per the authors' pipeline: It was from reference gene primer amplification that nucleated cell counts were estimated. Measured with immunoSEQ multiplex PCR; TCRdb has only the in-frame clones, and not every one. V and J calls and clone size are copied from that table; D and trimming were computed from the DNA. Here the sample spans about 82,000 clones, around 83% being singletons. The CDR3 loop spans 15 amino acids. Looked up from germline, CDR1 is LGHNA and CDR2 is YNFKEQ. Trimming removed 0 bases from V and 8 bases from J; junction bases left unmatched: 6. The source is a woman aged 55-69 years with acute or convalescent COVID-19. The specimen sequenced was peripheral blood. The chain uses TRBV4-2 and TRBJ2-1, with 8 positions matching TRBD2. This CDR3 reads CASSQEWLAGDEQFF. CDR3 coding DNA: TGTGCCAGCAGCCAAGAGTGGCTAGCGGGCGATGAGCAGTTCTTC.